This T cell receptor beta chain originates from a study of blood T cell repertoires in COVID-19. Study information: Sites in the United States, Italy and Spain provided acute and convalescent COVID-19 samples. Nucleic acid was either cDNA or gDNA, and it came from T cells, B-cell-depleted T cells, or PBMCs.

Trimming stripped 1 base from V and 3 bases from J, with 10 bases between. The CDR3 sequence is 13 residues long. Per germline, CDR1 GTSNPN and CDR2 SVGIG (reference sequence). Authors' processing steps: Cell counts per sample came from amplifying reference gene primers. The protocol was immunoSEQ multiplex PCR, while the TCRdb copy is restricted to in-frame clones and leaves out a portion. The D gene and trimming were derived from the DNA, and the V and J assignments and clone size from that table. The sample lists about 190,000 clones; 88% were seen once. This chain uses TRBV30 with TRBJ2-7; the D gene is possibly TRBD1 (6 bases). The receptor comes from a woman aged 40 to 50 who had recovered from COVID-19. The sample comprised peripheral blood. CDR3: CAWSEPDSYEQYF. CDR3 coding DNA: TGTGCCTGGAGTGAGCCGGACAGCTACGAGCAGTACTTC. Based on the CDR3 plus reference TRBV30 and TRBJ2-7, the full variable domain is SQTIHQWPATLVQPVGSPLSLECTVEGTSNPNLYWYRQAAGRGLQLLFYSVGIGQISSEVPQNLSASRPQDRQFILSSKKLLLSDSGFYLCAWSEPDSYEQYFGPGTRLTVT.